These 32 T cell receptor beta chains were all obtained from the same sample, sequenced in a study of blood T cell repertoires in COVID-19. The method was immunoSEQ multiplex PCR; TCRdb's version includes in-frame clones alone and lacks a portion of them. The sample carries more than 200,000 clones, approximately 78% recorded once. The sequenced sample was peripheral blood. Receptors originate from a woman of 80 years or more with COVID-19, enrolled during active disease.

There are a few counts of this clone. The CDR3 nucleotides are TGTGCCAGCAGTCCAGACAGAAGGGGCTACACCTTC. Translating gives CASSPDRRGYTF. The chain combines TRBV12-3 or TRBV12-4 with TRBJ1-2; the D gene is possibly TRBD1 (5 bases). The CDR3 runs 12 residues. Deletions cut 5 bases from V and 8 bases from J, with 12 bases between.

This CDR3 is CASSLHRGFGVGSYSNQPQHF. The CDR3 DNA reads as TGTGCCAGCAGTCTGCACAGGGGTTTTGGTGTCGGTTCTTATAGCAATCAGCCCCAGCATTTT. The gene calls are TRBV6-6 and TRBJ1-5; 7 positions match TRBD1. With 5 bases clipped from V and 0 bases from J, the junction kept 22 bases outside the gene matches. The CDR3 has 21 amino acids. Germline-derived CDR1 and CDR2 are MNHNY and SVGAGI (reference sequence).

The chain recombines TRBV20-1 with TRBJ1-1, with D perhaps TRBD1 (5 bases). CDR3 length: 13 residues. Trimming left V 3 bases short and J 4 bases short, with 12 bases between. Germline V gene lookup returns CDR1 DFQATT and CDR2 SNEGSKA (reference sequence). This chain's CDR3 is CSASQGLGTEAFF. For the CDR3, the DNA is TGCAGTGCTAGTCAGGGCCTGGGCACTGAAGCTTTCTTT.

The CDR3 sequence: CSVRQGGSGANVLTF. The DNA of the CDR3 is TGCAGCGTTAGACAGGGAGGCTCTGGGGCCAACGTCCTGACTTTC. V is TRBV29-1 and J is TRBJ2-6; the D gene is possibly TRBD1 (7 bases). Trimming took 5 bases from V and 0 from J, leaving 11 bases between them. Germline V gene lookup returns CDR1 SQVTM and CDR2 ANQGSEA. The CDR3 is made up of 15 amino acids.

The chain is built from TRBV7-9 and TRBJ1-6; a weak D match, TRBD1 (5 bases). V lost 5 bases, J lost 10 bases, and 18 bases lay in between. This CDR3 has 15 amino acids. Per the germline V gene, CDR1 is SEHNR and CDR2 is FQNEAQ (reference sequence). The CDR3 protein is CASSPLDGGKSPLHF. In nucleotides, the CDR3 is TGTGCCAGCAGCCCTCTCGACGGGGGAAAGTCACCCCTCCACTTT.

This clone occurred once. This chain uses TRBV3-1 (or the pseudogene TRBV3-2) with TRBJ2-3, with 9 bases that match TRBD1. CDR1 is LGHDT, CDR2 YNNKEL, per germline (reference sequence). The J segment lost 2 bases and the V segment lost 5 bases, leaving 5 bases of the junction unmatched. This CDR3 has 15 residues. CDR3 sequence (DNA): TGTGCCAGCAGCTACCGGGACAGGGACACAGATACGCAGTATTTT. This codes for CASSYRDRDTDTQYF.

The chain couples TRBV27 to TRBJ2-1; 14 bases line up with TRBD2. V lost 4 bases, J lost 6 bases, and 8 bases stayed unmatched. The CDR3 runs 17 residues. Germline lookup yields CDR1 MNHEY and CDR2 SMNVEV (reference sequence). In DNA form, the CDR3 reads TGTGCCAGCAGTTCCCTCGGAGGGACTAGCGGGAGCAATGAGCAGTTCTTC. Translation gives CASSSLGGTSGSNEQFF.

This clone was picked up a small number of times. The rearrangement joins TRBV7-9 to TRBJ1-5; TRBD1 might be the D (5 bases). Germline CDR1 SEHNR, CDR2 FQNEAQ (reference sequence). The CDR3 has 17 amino acids. The V end lost 5 bases, the J end lost 2 bases, and 19 bases lay between the germline ends. The CDR3 nucleotides read TGTGCCAGCAGCCGATCCAGAAGGGGCAGGGGCAATCAGCCCCAGCATTTT. Translated, it gives CASSRSRRGRGNQPQHF.

This clone was recorded only once. The CDR3 region is CASSLGRTSGRNEQFF. Written as DNA, the CDR3 is TGTGCCAGCAGCTTAGGGAGGACTAGCGGGAGGAATGAGCAGTTCTTC. The V call is TRBV7-2, the J call TRBJ2-1, with TRBD2 matching over 14 bases. The V gene end was trimmed by 1 base and the J gene end by 7 bases; junction bases not matched to a gene: 3. The CDR3 extends over 16 amino acids. Germline CDR1 is SGHTA and CDR2 is FQGNSA.

This chain joins TRBV12-5 and TRBJ2-3; D may be TRBD2 (5 bases). Germline values: CDR1 LGHNT, CDR2 FRNRAP. V lost 7 bases and J lost 3, with 11 bases in between. The CDR3 consists of 13 residues. The CDR3 is CASASSGTDTQYF. CDR3 DNA sequence: TGTGCTAGTGCCTCATCGGGGACAGATACGCAGTATTTT.

This chain's CDR3 is CASSWDGGAGGYTF. The DNA of the CDR3 is TGTGCCAGCAGCTGGGACGGGGGGGCAGGTGGCTACACCTTC. The chain employs TRBV5-5 and TRBJ1-2; tentatively, D is TRBD1 (6 bases). The CDR3 runs to 14 residues. V was cut by 3 bases and J by 7 bases, with 16 bases left in between. From germline, CDR1 is SGHKS and CDR2 YYEKEE (reference sequence).

The rearrangement uses TRBV7-8 and TRBJ1-2, with D maybe TRBD1 (6 bases). The CDR3 extends over 14 amino acids. Germline CDR1 SGHVS, CDR2 FQNEAQ. Deletions cut 4 bases from V and 4 bases from J, with 13 bases between. The CDR3: CASSSSGDSYGYTF. The DNA for the CDR3 is TGTGCCAGCAGCTCATCAGGGGATTCCTATGGCTACACCTTC.

This clone appeared a few times. The V and J genes are TRBV6-6 and TRBJ1-5, with a tentative D call TRBD1 (6 bases). In germline, CDR1 is MNHNY, CDR2 SVGAGI (reference sequence). Trimming cost V 6 bases and J 6 bases, with 21 bases left between them. The CDR3 totals 16 residues. As DNA, the CDR3 is TGTGCCAGCAGAGAGTGGGCCAGGGGCGGCGGTCAGCCCCAGCATTTT. It specifies CASREWARGGGQPQHF.

The V gene is TRBV7-2, the J gene TRBJ2-3; D gene unclear. V was cut by 5 bases and J by 0 bases, with 9 bases left in between. Looked up from germline, CDR1 is SGHTA and CDR2 is FQGNSA. The length of the CDR3 is 14 residues. As DNA, the CDR3 is TGTGCCAGCAGCCCCTGGCTGAGCACAGATACGCAGTATTTT. As protein: CASSPWLSTDTQYF.

The chain uses TRBV6-5 and TRBJ1-2; 9 positions match TRBD1. CDR3 length: 12 residues. The V and J ends lost 6 bases and 6 bases, in that order; junction bases with no gene match: 2. CDR1 and CDR2 (germline): MNHEY, SVGAGI. The CDR3 bases are TGTGCCAGCAGGGGACAGGGTGATGGCTACACCTTC. It translates to CASRGQGDGYTF.

Written as DNA, the CDR3 is TGTGCCAGCAGTCCGGACAGGGGGGGCTACACCTTC. Translating it yields CASSPDRGGYTF. The chain carries TRBV27 and TRBJ1-2, with 10 bases fitting TRBD1. The CDR3 spans 12 residues. Germline V gene lookup returns CDR1 MNHEY and CDR2 SMNVEV (reference sequence). The V and J ends lost 5 bases and 8 bases, in that order; junction bases with no gene match: 2.

This chain joins TRBV5-4 and TRBJ2-4; tentative D call: TRBD1 (5 bases). Germline V gives CDR1 SGHNT, CDR2 YYREEE (reference sequence). Trimming pared 1 base from V and 4 bases from J, leaving 9 bases between. The CDR3 length is 14 residues. CDR3 DNA: TGTGCCAGCAGCTTGAAGGCAGGGAAAAACATTCAGTACTTC. This sequence encodes CASSLKAGKNIQYF.

The rearrangement uses TRBV5-4 and TRBJ1-6; 9 positions agree with TRBD1. CDR3 length: 13 amino acids. Germline CDR1 reads SGHNT; CDR2 reads YYREEE (reference sequence). V was pared by 3 bases and J by 8 bases, with 0 bases of the junction left unmatched. This CDR3 is CASSWTGDSPLHF. CDR3 in DNA: TGTGCCAGCAGCTGGACAGGGGATTCACCCCTCCACTTT.

The sample holds one count of this clone. This chain uses TRBV24-1 with TRBJ2-5; 13 bases map to TRBD2. The germline V gene has CDR1 KGHDR and CDR2 SFDVKD. CDR3 length: 18 amino acids. The V gene end was trimmed by 5 bases and the J gene end by 0 bases; junction bases not matched to a gene: 8. The CDR3 here is CATSVPDGTSGDQETQYF. The CDR3 coding sequence is TGTGCCACCAGTGTTCCGGATGGGACTAGCGGGGACCAAGAGACCCAGTACTTC.

This clone was seen only a few times. The rearrangement joins TRBV12-3 or TRBV12-4 to TRBJ2-2; D uncertain. This CDR3 is built from 13 residues. Trimming removed 8 bases from V and 1 base from J, with 8 bases in between. The CDR3 region is CASYSLNTGELFF. CDR3 DNA sequence: TGTGCCAGCTACTCTCTGAACACCGGGGAGCTGTTTTTT.

Note on this clone: Different DNA sequences within this sample yield the same CDR3. CDR3 in DNA: TGTGCCAGCAGCGTAGGCGGCAATTCACCCCTCCACTTT. Translated: CASSVGGNSPLHF. The chain employs TRBV9 and TRBJ1-6; D not certain. The germline V and J ends were trimmed by 0 bases and 7 bases, with 5 bases remaining between them. Germline lookup yields CDR1 SGDLS and CDR2 YYNGEE. The CDR3 loop spans 13 amino acids.

This clone was seen a few times. V and J are TRBV28 and TRBJ2-5, with TRBD2 identical over 9 bases. This CDR3 comprises 14 residues. V was clipped by 8 bases and J by 5 bases; unmatched bases: 9. Germline CDR1 is MDHEN and CDR2 is SYDVKM. CDR3 loop: CASFPSGEVETQYF. The CDR3 DNA sequence: TGTGCCAGCTTTCCTAGCGGGGAGGTGGAGACCCAGTACTTC.

This clone has a handful of counts. J is TRBJ2-1 and V is TRBV3-1 (or the pseudogene TRBV3-2), with a tentative D call TRBD2 (5 bases). This CDR3 is 13 amino acids long. Trimming stripped 0 bases from V and 13 bases from J, with 13 bases between. Germline-derived CDR1 and CDR2 are LGHDT and YNNKEL (reference sequence). CDR3 region: CASSQEERSGQFF. CDR3 coding DNA: TGTGCCAGCAGCCAAGAGGAGAGGTCGGGACAGTTCTTC.

The chain employs TRBV5-1 and TRBJ2-1; D not resolved. V was shortened by 4 bases and J by 5 bases, with 16 bases between the two germline ends. CDR3 size: 15 residues. Germline values: CDR1 SGHRS, CDR2 YFSETQ. The CDR3 nucleotides are TGCGCCAGCAGCCAGACGGTGACTGATAACAATGAGCAGTTCTTC. The encoded protein is CASSQTVTDNNEQFF. The full variable domain, with the rest looked up from reference TRBV5-1 and TRBJ2-1, is KAGVTQTPRYLIKTRGQQVTLSCSPISGHRSVSWYQQTPGQGLQFLFEYFSETQRNKGNFPGRFSGRQFSNSRSEMNVSTLELGDSALYLCASSQTVTDNNEQFFGPGTRLTVL.

V and J are TRBV5-4 and TRBJ2-6; D possibly corresponds to TRBD2 (6 bases). The CDR3 is 19 amino acids. CDR1 is SGHNT, CDR2 YYREEE, per germline (reference sequence). Trimming removed 4 bases at V and 1 base at J, with 21 bases between. The CDR3 bases are TGTGCCAGCAGCCACGCCCTTGGGGCGGGGCCTTCTGGGGCCAACGTCCTGACTTTC. This encodes CASSHALGAGPSGANVLTF.

The chain uses TRBV6-5 and TRBJ1-1; D remains ambiguous. The CDR3 consists of 14 residues. The germline gives CDR1 MNHEY, CDR2 SVGAGI. V lost 2 bases, J lost 5 bases, and 12 bases lay in between. The CDR3 loop reads CASSYPTGVTEAFF. The CDR3 nucleotides are TGTGCCAGCAGTTACCCCACCGGGGTAACTGAAGCTTTCTTT.

J is TRBJ1-5 and V is TRBV6-6; TRBD1 is a possible D gene (5 bases). Germline assignment: CDR1 MNHNY and CDR2 SVGAGI (reference sequence). The CDR3 length is 14 residues. V dropped 7 bases and J dropped 4 bases, with 14 bases sitting between them. In nucleotides, the CDR3 is TGTGCCAGCACTCCGACAGTGACAAATCAGCCCCAGCATTTT. Translating gives CASTPTVTNQPQHF.

This chain joins TRBV6-5 and TRBJ2-2; D is perhaps TRBD1 (5 bases). Germline V gene sequence: CDR1 MNHEY, CDR2 SVGAGI. Trimming cost V 5 bases and J 6 bases, with 16 bases left between them. This CDR3 is built from 15 residues. For the CDR3, the DNA is TGTGCCAGCAGTCTTGGGTTGGTGGGGCCCGGGGAGCTGTTTTTT. It codes for CASSLGLVGPGELFF.

The rearrangement joins TRBV6-2 or TRBV6-3 to TRBJ2-5; unclear D gene. CDR1 is MNHEY, CDR2 SVGEGT, per germline. Trimming pared 5 bases from V and 7 bases from J, leaving 8 bases between. CDR3 length: 11 amino acids. The CDR3 loop reads CASSSSGTQYF. CDR3 bases: TGTGCCAGCAGTAGCTCGGGGACCCAGTACTTC.

This clone showed up just once. The chain uses TRBV6-5 and TRBJ2-7; D is possibly TRBD1 (7 bases). Trimming shortened V by 5 bases and J by 1 base, and 15 bases separated the two germline ends. The germline V gene has CDR1 MNHEY and CDR2 SVGAGI. CDR3 length: 15 residues. For the CDR3, the DNA is TGTGCCAGCAGTACCCTGACAGGGACTTCCTACGAGCAGTACTTC. Encoded protein: CASSTLTGTSYEQYF.

The rearrangement uses TRBV10-3 and TRBJ2-2, with D possibly matching TRBD1 (6 bases). V was pared by 3 bases and J by 8 bases, with 16 bases between. The germline V gene encodes CDR1 ENHRY and CDR2 SYGVKD. CDR3 length: 15 residues. The CDR3 nucleotides are TGTGCCATCAGTGAAGAACAGGGTCCTGGGGGGGAGCTGTTTTTT. Translation: CAISEEQGPGGELFF.

This chain connects TRBV7-9 to TRBJ2-3, with D possibly TRBD1 on 5 matching bases. CDR3 length: 13 amino acids. Germline loops: CDR1 SEHNR, CDR2 FQNEAQ (reference sequence). The ends were cut back, 1 base at V and 7 bases at J, with 9 bases in the middle. CDR3 sequence: CASSLVGAYTQYF. As DNA, the CDR3 is TGTGCCAGCAGCTTAGTTGGGGCTTATACGCAGTATTTT.